A single sample is the source of the 32 T cell receptor beta chains below, sequenced in a study of beta chain features in type 1 diabetes. Broader study findings: TCRB CDR3 length was moderately but significantly reduced in all four CD4+ subsets of Type 1 diabetes patients.

The authors reverse transcribed all of the isolated RNA, so sequencing captured expressed TCRB transcripts. Repertoires were generated with immunoSEQ multiplex PCR, while TCRdb's copy carries only in-frame clones and drops some. The repertoire has around 600,000 clones, about an eighth of them found once; the top ten carry roughly 0.11%. These TCRs are of unknown antigen specificity. Input material: naive CD4+ T cells from blood. These receptors originate from a man aged 25 to 45 with type 1 diabetes.

The V call is TRBV11-2, the J call TRBJ2-5, with D perhaps matching TRBD1 or TRBD2 (6 bases each). V was trimmed by 11 bases and J by 4 bases, leaving 17 bases between them. Germline-derived CDR1 and CDR2 are SGHAT and FQNNGV. The CDR3 is 13 amino acids. CDR3 DNA sequence: TGTGCCGAATCGAGGGGGGCTGGAGAGACCCAGTACTTC. This codes for CAESRGAGETQYF.

The chain joins TRBV18 to TRBJ1-5, with a weak D call TRBD1 (5 bases). V was cut by 1 base and J by 9 bases, with 13 bases left in between. The CDR3 has 14 residues. Germline V gives CDR1 KGHSH, CDR2 LQKENI. This chain's CDR3 is CASSPRDAALPQHF. The CDR3 DNA is TGTGCCAGCTCACCACGGGACGCCGCCCTGCCCCAGCATTTT.

The chain employs TRBV11-2 and TRBJ2-3; D gene ambiguous. Between the trimmed V and J ends, which lost 6 bases and 2 bases, there was a span of 15 bases. In germline, CDR1 is SGHAT, CDR2 FQNNGV. The CDR3 covers 15 residues. DNA of the CDR3: TGTGCCAGCAGATCCCTGCCCGGATTCACAGATACGCAGTATTTT. Its translation: CASRSLPGFTDTQYF.

The table lists this clone with a few counts. The V call is TRBV9, the J call TRBJ1-3; D gene ambiguous. Trimming cost V 0 bases and J 3 bases, with 13 bases left between them. Germline-derived CDR1 and CDR2 are SGDLS and YYNGEE. CDR3 size: 16 residues. The CDR3 coding sequence is TGTGCCAGCAGCGTAGAAGCAGGACGGAATGGAAACACCATATATTTT. This translates into CASSVEAGRNGNTIYF.

In this sample, this clone turned up a few times. The V gene is TRBV19, the J gene TRBJ2-3; the D gene is possibly TRBD1 (6 bases). Germline values: CDR1 LNHDA, CDR2 SQIVND (reference sequence). The CDR3 covers 16 residues. Deletions cut 9 bases from V and 0 bases from J, with 19 bases between. DNA for the CDR3: TGTGCCAGCCGGGGCCCTGGACAGCCGAGCACAGATACGCAGTATTTT. Its protein is CASRGPGQPSTDTQYF.

The chain employs TRBV7-9 and TRBJ2-7; possible D gene TRBD1, 5 bases. Between the trimmed V and J ends, which lost 9 bases and 2 bases, there was a span of 17 bases. CDR3 size: 14 residues. Germline CDR1 SEHNR, CDR2 FQNEAQ (reference sequence). CDR3 sequence reads: CASTPGREAYEQYF. The CDR3 region has the DNA TGTGCCAGTACCCCGGGCAGGGAAGCCTACGAGCAGTACTTC.

The rearrangement links TRBV11-2 to TRBJ2-2, with 12 bases lining up with TRBD2. CDR3 size: 18 residues. Germline V CDR1 and CDR2: SGHAT, FQNNGV. The ends lost 5 bases at V and 16 bases at J; junction bases unmatched: 23. CDR3 protein: CASSKPRSGMTSGGPRFF. CDR3 nucleotide sequence: TGTGCCAGCAGCAAACCCCGGTCGGGCATGACTAGCGGGGGCCCACGGTTTTTT.

The CDR3 is CASSQDRGGSSGANVLTF. In nucleotides, the CDR3 is TGTGCCAGCAGCCAAGATCGTGGGGGGTCCTCTGGGGCCAACGTCCTGACTTTC. V gene TRBV14 combines with J gene TRBJ2-6; D may be TRBD2 (6 bases). The V and J ends lost 0 bases and 0 bases respectively, with 12 bases between them. Germline values: CDR1 SGHDN, CDR2 FVKESK. There are 18 residues in the CDR3.

The V gene is TRBV27, the J gene TRBJ2-7; possible D gene TRBD2, 5 bases. There are 15 residues in the CDR3. CDR1 is MNHEY and CDR2 is SMNVEV in the germline V gene (reference sequence). The V end was cut by 6 bases, the J end by 2 bases, with 17 bases between. CDR3 in amino acids: CASSLPGSMPYEQYF. DNA of the CDR3: TGTGCCAGCAGCCTTCCGGGGAGTATGCCCTACGAGCAGTACTTC.

This clone appeared a few times. The rearrangement links TRBV6-5 to TRBJ2-1, with TRBD1 matching over 8 bases. The CDR3 is 15 residues long. V shed 4 bases and J 4 bases; nucleotides not matched to a gene: 6. Germline V gives CDR1 MNHEY, CDR2 SVGAGI. The CDR3 is CASSSRQGIYNEQFF. As DNA, the CDR3 is TGTGCCAGCAGTTCGAGACAGGGGATATACAATGAGCAGTTCTTC.

This CDR3 is CASKGRQEGTQYF. The DNA for the CDR3 is TGTGCCAGCAAAGGTAGACAGGAAGGGACCCAGTACTTC. This rearrangement joins TRBV6-5 to TRBJ2-5; D possibly corresponds to TRBD1 (6 bases). CDR1 and CDR2 from the germline V gene are MNHEY and SVGAGI. V lost 7 bases to trimming and J lost 7 bases, with 16 bases between them. This CDR3 has 13 amino acids.

This clone was counted only a few times. The V call is TRBV9, the J call TRBJ2-1, with TRBD2 matching over 12 bases. The CDR3 is made up of 16 amino acids. Germline V CDR1 and CDR2: SGDLS, YYNGEE. V lost 3 bases and J lost 4; bases outside the gene matches: 5. CDR3 in amino acids: CASSAGLAGIYNEQFF. The CDR3 DNA reads as TGTGCCAGCAGCGCCGGACTAGCGGGAATATACAATGAGCAGTTCTTC. Filled out from reference TRBV9 and TRBJ2-1, the complete variable domain reads DSGVTQTPKHLITATGQRVTLRCSPRSGDLSVYWYQQSLDQGLQFLIQYYNGEERAKGNILERFSAQQFPDLHSELNLSSLELGDSALYFCASSAGLAGIYNEQFFGPGTRLTVL.

The chain uses TRBV4-3 and TRBJ2-7, with 7 bases lining up with TRBD1. Looked up from germline, CDR1 is LGHNA and CDR2 is YSLEER. The J segment lost 2 bases and the V segment lost 3 bases, leaving 4 bases of the junction unmatched. The CDR3 runs 14 residues. The DNA of the CDR3 is TGCGCCAGCAGCCAGAGACAGGGCACCTACGAGCAGTACTTC. It codes for CASSQRQGTYEQYF.

The gene calls are TRBV11-2 and TRBJ1-6, with 7 nucleotides matching TRBD1. The ends lost 7 bases at V and 10 bases at J; junction bases unmatched: 7. The CDR3 is 13 amino acids. Germline V gene lookup returns CDR1 SGHAT and CDR2 FQNNGV. The CDR3 protein is CASTEQGYSPLHF. CDR3 nucleotide sequence: TGTGCCAGCACCGAACAGGGGTACTCACCCCTCCACTTT.

The chain carries TRBV27 and TRBJ1-5; 7 bases fit TRBD1. CDR1 and CDR2 (germline): MNHEY, SMNVEV (reference sequence). The CDR3 consists of 18 residues. J was trimmed by 0 bases and V by 3 bases; bases with no gene match: 11. CDR3: CASSLGGGAADSNQPQHF. CDR3 nucleotides: TGTGCCAGCAGTTTGGGAGGGGGCGCGGCCGATAGCAATCAGCCCCAGCATTTT.

This clone was picked up a small number of times. This rearrangement joins TRBV29-1 to TRBJ2-7, with 11 nucleotides matching TRBD1. This CDR3 has 14 amino acids. CDR1 SQVTM and CDR2 ANQGSEA come from the germline V gene. Trimming at V came to 4 bases and at J to 3 bases, leaving 5 bases not matched to a gene. In nucleotides, the CDR3 is TGCAGCGTTGGAGGGGGGACAGGGGGCTACGAGCAGTACTTC. Protein sequence: CSVGGGTGGYEQYF.

The chain recombines TRBV18 with TRBJ2-2, with TRBD1 identical over 7 bases. With 6 bases clipped from V and 2 bases from J, the junction kept 9 bases outside the gene matches. The CDR3 is made up of 16 amino acids. Germline CDR1 KGHSH, CDR2 LQKENI. The CDR3: CASSMNDRANTGELFF. Written as DNA, the CDR3 is TGTGCCAGCTCGATGAATGACAGGGCCAACACCGGGGAGCTGTTTTTT.

In this sample, this clone turned up a few times. This chain links TRBV7-9 with TRBJ2-7; D call uncertain. The CDR3 covers 12 residues. Looked up from germline, CDR1 is SEHNR and CDR2 is FQNEAQ (reference sequence). V shed 4 bases and J shed 4 bases, with 8 bases lying between them. The CDR3 region is CASSWATYEQYF. The CDR3 nucleotides read TGTGCCAGCAGCTGGGCGACTTACGAGCAGTACTTC.

The chain has TRBV9 and TRBJ1-5, with 8 bases matching TRBD1. CDR1 and CDR2 from the germline V gene are SGDLS and YYNGEE. CDR3 length: 14 amino acids. The J segment lost 7 bases and the V segment lost 4 bases, leaving 7 bases of the junction unmatched. The chain's CDR3 is CASSRTGYGQPQHF. The CDR3 bases are TGTGCCAGCAGCCGGACAGGGTACGGCCAGCCCCAGCATTTT.

This clone has just a few counts. This chain joins TRBV29-1 and TRBJ2-3; TRBD1 is a possible D gene (5 bases). V dropped 0 bases and J dropped 1 base, with 14 bases sitting between them. CDR3 size: 16 residues. Germline V CDR1 and CDR2: SQVTM, ANQGSEA. CDR3 in amino acids: CSVEDFGQGGTDTQYF. DNA for the CDR3: TGCAGCGTTGAAGATTTTGGGCAGGGCGGCACAGATACGCAGTATTTT.

In its sample, this clone was seen a few times. The rearrangement uses TRBV30 and TRBJ1-6, with unresolved D. V dropped 3 bases and J dropped 7 bases, with 10 bases sitting between them. Germline CDR1 is GTSNPN and CDR2 is SVGIG (reference sequence). This CDR3 is built from 13 residues. This chain's CDR3 is CAWRLLANSPLHF. In nucleotides, the CDR3 is TGTGCCTGGAGACTCCTCGCGAATTCACCCCTCCACTTT.

V gene TRBV4-3 combines with J gene TRBJ1-5; TRBD1 is a possible D gene (5 bases). Trimming shortened V by 0 bases and J by 9 bases, and 12 bases separated the two germline ends. The germline V gene encodes CDR1 LGHNA and CDR2 YSLEER. The CDR3 extends over 14 amino acids. The CDR3 bases are TGCGCCAGCAGCCAAGAGGATCAGGGCGGGCCCCAGCATTTT. It translates to CASSQEDQGGPQHF.

This clone was counted a few times. The chain is built from TRBV5-1 and TRBJ2-5; 8 nucleotides line up with TRBD1. Germline CDR1 SGHRS, CDR2 YFSETQ. After removal of 4 bases from V and 2 bases from J, the junction contained 10 bases not matched to a gene. The CDR3 sequence is 16 residues long. CDR3 bases: TGCGCCAGCAGCCCCACCAGGGACAGGAGACAAGAGACCCAGTACTTC. Its protein product is CASSPTRDRRQETQYF.

The chain employs TRBV28 and TRBJ1-4, with 10 positions matching TRBD1. In germline, CDR1 is MDHEN, CDR2 SYDVKM. The CDR3 totals 14 residues. V was pared by 5 bases and J by 8 bases, with 5 bases of the junction left unmatched. This CDR3 reads CASSLGQGREKLFF. As DNA, the CDR3 is TGTGCCAGCAGTCTGGGACAGGGGAGGGAAAAACTGTTTTTT.

This clone was counted a few times. The chain is built from TRBV9 and TRBJ2-1; D is possibly TRBD2 (6 bases). Germline V gene sequence: CDR1 SGDLS, CDR2 YYNGEE. The germline V and J ends were trimmed by 0 bases and 4 bases, with 20 bases remaining between them. The CDR3 is 18 amino acids. This chain's CDR3 is CASSVVGGRTSNYNEQFF. Written as DNA, the CDR3 is TGTGCCAGCAGCGTAGTGGGGGGACGTACGTCTAATTACAATGAGCAGTTCTTC.

The V and J genes are TRBV27 and TRBJ1-5; the D is unclear. The CDR3 covers 13 residues. Deletions cut 6 bases from V and 3 bases from J, with 9 bases between. Per germline, CDR1 MNHEY and CDR2 SMNVEV (reference sequence). CDR3 sequence reads: CASRRTDNQPQHF. CDR3 DNA sequence: TGTGCCAGCAGAAGGACGGACAATCAGCCCCAGCATTTT.

The CDR3 loop is CASSPRSEPGGGYTF. The CDR3 nucleotides read TGTGCCAGCTCACCGCGCTCGGAACCGGGAGGCGGCTACACCTTC. The chain uses TRBV18 and TRBJ1-2, with no clear D. There are 15 residues in the CDR3. Germline V lookup: CDR1 KGHSH, CDR2 LQKENI. Trimming removed 3 bases from V and 8 bases from J, with 19 bases in between.

In this sample, this clone turned up a few times. This chain uses TRBV27 with TRBJ1-4; D not resolved. The ends were cut back, 2 bases at V and 8 bases at J, with 12 bases in the middle. The CDR3 covers 14 residues. Germline loops: CDR1 MNHEY, CDR2 SMNVEV (reference sequence). The DNA for the CDR3 is TGTGCCAGCAGTTTAGTCTATACCTCCGAAAAACTGTTTTTT. Protein sequence: CASSLVYTSEKLFF.

The chain uses TRBV7-9 and TRBJ2-3, with D perhaps TRBD1 (6 bases). The CDR3 sequence is 16 residues long. V was cut by 5 bases and J by 4 bases, with 19 bases left in between. Germline lookup yields CDR1 SEHNR and CDR2 FQNEAQ (reference sequence). CDR3 coding DNA: TGTGCCAGCAGCCAACAGGGTATGCGGACAGCAGATACGCAGTATTTT. Residues: CASSQQGMRTADTQYF.

This clone was seen a handful of times. CDR3 residues: CASSGSGGRQTQYF. The CDR3 DNA reads as TGTGCCAGCAGCGGTAGTGGGGGTAGGCAGACCCAGTACTTC. The chain has TRBV9 and TRBJ2-5; D could derive from TRBD1 or TRBD2 (5 bases each). V lost 3 bases, J lost 6 bases, and 15 bases lay in between. Looked up from germline, CDR1 is SGDLS and CDR2 is YYNGEE. CDR3 length: 14 amino acids.

J is TRBJ1-1 and V is TRBV19; a possible D gene is TRBD1 (6 bases). The V end was cut by 8 bases, the J end by 0 bases, with 10 bases between. Germline CDR1 and CDR2: LNHDA and SQIVND (reference sequence). The CDR3 is 13 amino acids. The CDR3 here is CASSDRLNTEAFF. The CDR3 coding sequence is TGTGCCAGTTCCGACAGGTTGAACACTGAAGCTTTCTTT.

The rearrangement links TRBV10-3 to TRBJ2-5; D uncertain. V shed 0 bases and J shed 2 bases, with 10 bases lying between them. Germline V gives CDR1 ENHRY, CDR2 SYGVKD. CDR3 length: 15 amino acids. CDR3 in amino acids: CAISESPTVQETQYF. The CDR3 coding sequence is TGTGCCATCAGTGAGTCACCGACTGTTCAAGAGACCCAGTACTTC.